This TCR beta chain was sequenced for a study of cytomegalovirus exposure and HLA in healthy donors. General observations from the study: Within an earlier analysis, most TCR beta V segments proved productive either about 90% or about 30% of the time. A later analysis found common viral pathogens apparently linked to several of the most significant clusters.

V dropped 5 bases and J dropped 1; count of bases not matched to a gene: 7. Germline V CDR1 and CDR2: MNHEY, SMNVEV (reference sequence). The CDR3 length is 17 residues. Points on this clone: Its antigen remains unknown.

PCR primers comprised 60 Vbeta and 13 Jbeta primers. Sequenced by immunoSEQ multiplex PCR; TCRdb stores in-frame clones only, minus some. The profile shows about 180,000 clones, 84% of them singletons. Sequencing used PBMCs. This rearrangement joins TRBV27 to TRBJ1-5, with 11 positions matching TRBD1. The receptor was derived from a boy aged 2 to 10 in good health and CMV-seronegative. This CDR3 reads CASSRTGGFVSNQPQHF. CDR3 DNA: TGTGCCAGCAGTAGGACAGGGGGCTTTGTGAGCAATCAGCCCCAGCATTTT.